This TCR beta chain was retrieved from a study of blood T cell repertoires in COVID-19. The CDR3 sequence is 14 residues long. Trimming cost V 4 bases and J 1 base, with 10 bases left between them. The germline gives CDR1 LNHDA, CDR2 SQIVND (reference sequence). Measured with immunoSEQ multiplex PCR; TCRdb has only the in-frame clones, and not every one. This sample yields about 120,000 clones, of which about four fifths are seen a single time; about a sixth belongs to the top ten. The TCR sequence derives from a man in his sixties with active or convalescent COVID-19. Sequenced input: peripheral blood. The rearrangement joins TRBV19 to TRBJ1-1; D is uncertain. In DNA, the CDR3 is TGTGCCAGTAGTACCGTATTAAAGAACACTGAAGCTTTCTTT. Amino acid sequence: CASSTVLKNTEAFF.